This TCR beta chain was captured by sequencing in a study of T cell repertoires in cytomegalovirus infection (dated by TCRdb to the late 2010s). In the study overall: Peptide stimulations targeted recently identified HLA-C-restricted CMV epitopes, whose presentation resists viral immunomodulation, together with well-studied HLA-B-restricted epitopes. Donor HLA type was relevant to the analysis, because carriage of CMV infection together with the matching HLA type was indicated by public TCR beta signatures.

The data were produced on an Illumina HiSeq 1500. The public sequencing data were trimmed at Q25 with fastp and processed into clonotypes with MiXCR by TCRdb, which kept only in-frame beta chains. Entries that share a CDR3 protein sequence are merged under the most common genes and DNA. The sample table holds about 500,000 distinct CDR3 sequences, of which 33% were seen once. The top ten clonotypes cover around a sixth of the sample. There are 16 amino acids in the CDR3, from cysteine to phenylalanine inclusive. Only the CDR3 DNA is retained, 48 bases long and in frame from the first base. Trimming costs V 4 bases and J 6 bases, and their ends lie 21 bases apart. Study-level results and caveats: The ex vivo response was dominated by HLA-C-restricted CMV-specific TCR beta clonotypes, which also provided the single most frequent clonotype in two of eight donors. Cumulative frequency of public TCR beta family members discriminated carriers of CMV infection plus the relevant HLA type in this cohort and an independent roughly 330-donor cohort.

Details on this clonotype: Its specific antigen is unknown. Within one base of it there is no much larger clone, and no base qualities were kept.

The intended sense of this specimen's treatment or condition label: in vitro stimulation with specific CMV peptide epitopes to enrich CMV-specific T cells. In this chain, TRBV12-3 or TRBV12-4 is recombined with TRBJ2-5; the D region possibly corresponds to TRBD1 (6 bases align). The sequence came from a human donor in good health (CMV status not recorded). Some clones in this sample may be carry-over from other donors' samples. The sample in question was cultured PBMCs, obtained from culture after CMV antigen stimulation. The DNA sequence is given as TGTGCCAGCAGTTCCCCTACAGGGATGGTCGGAAAGACCCAGTACTTC. Protein translation: CASSSPTGMVGKTQYF.